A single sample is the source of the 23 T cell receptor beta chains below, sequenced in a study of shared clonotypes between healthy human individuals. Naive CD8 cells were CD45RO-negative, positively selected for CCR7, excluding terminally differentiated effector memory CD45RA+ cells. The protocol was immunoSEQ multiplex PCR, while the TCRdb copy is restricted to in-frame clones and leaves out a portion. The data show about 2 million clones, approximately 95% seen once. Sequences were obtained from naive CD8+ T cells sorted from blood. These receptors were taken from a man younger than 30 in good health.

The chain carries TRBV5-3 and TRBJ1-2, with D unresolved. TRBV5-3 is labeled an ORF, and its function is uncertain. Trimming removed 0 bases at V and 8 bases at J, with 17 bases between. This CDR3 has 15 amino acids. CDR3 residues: CARSLGIGITIGYTF. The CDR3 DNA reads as TGTGCCAGAAGCTTGGGAATAGGAATTACAATCGGCTACACCTTC.

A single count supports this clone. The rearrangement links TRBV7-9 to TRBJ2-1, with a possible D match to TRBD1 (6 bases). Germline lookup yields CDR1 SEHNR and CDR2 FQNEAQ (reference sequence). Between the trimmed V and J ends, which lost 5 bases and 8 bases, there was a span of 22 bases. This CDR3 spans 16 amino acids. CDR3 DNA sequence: TGTGCCAGCAGCAACTACAGGGTTAGGGTCGACGATGAGCAGTTCTTC. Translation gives CASSNYRVRVDDEQFF.

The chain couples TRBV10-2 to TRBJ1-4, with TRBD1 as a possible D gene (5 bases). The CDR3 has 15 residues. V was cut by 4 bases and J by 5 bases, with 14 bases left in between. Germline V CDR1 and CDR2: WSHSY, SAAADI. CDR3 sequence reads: CASSGSGTVNEKLFF. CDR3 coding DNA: TGCGCCAGCAGTGGATCCGGGACGGTGAATGAAAAACTGTTTTTT.

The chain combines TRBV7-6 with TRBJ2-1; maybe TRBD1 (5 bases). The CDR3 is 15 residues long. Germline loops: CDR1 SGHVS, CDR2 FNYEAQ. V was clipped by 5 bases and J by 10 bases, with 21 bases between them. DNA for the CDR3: TGTGCCAGCAGCCACCAAGAAATACCAGGGTTGGAGCAGTTCTTC. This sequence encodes CASSHQEIPGLEQFF.

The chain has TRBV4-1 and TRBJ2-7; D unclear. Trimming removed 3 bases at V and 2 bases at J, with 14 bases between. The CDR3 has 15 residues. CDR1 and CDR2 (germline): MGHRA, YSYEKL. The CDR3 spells CASSQDDFDAYEQYF. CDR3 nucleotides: TGCGCCAGCAGCCAGGATGACTTTGACGCCTACGAGCAGTACTTC.

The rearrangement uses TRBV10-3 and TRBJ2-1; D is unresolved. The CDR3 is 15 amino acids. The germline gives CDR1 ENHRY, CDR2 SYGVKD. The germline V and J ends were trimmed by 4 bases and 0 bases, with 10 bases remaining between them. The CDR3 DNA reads TGTGCCATCAGTGCAAAGGTAAACTCCTACAATGAGCAGTTCTTC. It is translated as CAISAKVNSYNEQFF.

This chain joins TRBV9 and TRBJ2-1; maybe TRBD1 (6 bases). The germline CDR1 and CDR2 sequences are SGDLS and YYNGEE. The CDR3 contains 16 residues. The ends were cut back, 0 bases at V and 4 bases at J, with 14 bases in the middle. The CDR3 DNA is TGTGCCAGCAGCGTAGAGGGCAGGGGACCGTACAATGAGCAGTTCTTC. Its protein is CASSVEGRGPYNEQFF.

The CDR3 is CASRGLRGEQYF. CDR3 bases: TGTGCCAGCAGGGGCCTCCGTGGGGAGCAGTACTTC. This chain uses TRBV6-1 with TRBJ2-7; D is unclear. Germline loops: CDR1 MNHNS, CDR2 SASEGT. This CDR3 has 12 amino acids. V was shortened by 6 bases and J by 7 bases, with 13 bases between the two germline ends.

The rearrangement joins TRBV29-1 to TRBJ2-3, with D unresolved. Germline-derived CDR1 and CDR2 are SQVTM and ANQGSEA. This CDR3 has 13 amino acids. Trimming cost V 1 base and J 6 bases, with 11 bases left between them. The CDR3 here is CSVEGVIQDTQYF. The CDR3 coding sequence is TGCAGCGTTGAAGGGGTGATTCAGGATACGCAGTATTTT.

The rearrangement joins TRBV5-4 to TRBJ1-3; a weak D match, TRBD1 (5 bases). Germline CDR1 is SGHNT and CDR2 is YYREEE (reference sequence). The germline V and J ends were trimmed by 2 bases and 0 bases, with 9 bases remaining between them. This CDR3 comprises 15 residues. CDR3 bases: TGTGCCAGCAGCTTTATCGGGGGCTCTGGAAACACCATATATTTT. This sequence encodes CASSFIGGSGNTIYF. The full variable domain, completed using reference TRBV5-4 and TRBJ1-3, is ETGVTQSPTHLIKTRGQQVTLRCSSQSGHNTVSWYQQALGQGPQFIFQYYREEENGRGNFPPRFSGLQFPNYSSELNVNALELDDSALYLCASSFIGGSGNTIYFGEGSWLTVV.

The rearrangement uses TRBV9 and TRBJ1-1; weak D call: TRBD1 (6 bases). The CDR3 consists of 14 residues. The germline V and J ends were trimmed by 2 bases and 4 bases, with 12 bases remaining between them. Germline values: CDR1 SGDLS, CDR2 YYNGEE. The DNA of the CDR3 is TGTGCCAGCAGCGTTTACAGGGAAACCACTGAAGCTTTCTTT. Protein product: CASSVYRETTEAFF.

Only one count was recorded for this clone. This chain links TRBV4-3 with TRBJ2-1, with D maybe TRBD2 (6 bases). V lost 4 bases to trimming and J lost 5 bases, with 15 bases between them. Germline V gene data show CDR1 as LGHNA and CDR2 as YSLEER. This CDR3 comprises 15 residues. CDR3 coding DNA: TGCGCCAGCAGCCTTGTCAGGGAGGTAGACAATGAGCAGTTCTTC. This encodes CASSLVREVDNEQFF.

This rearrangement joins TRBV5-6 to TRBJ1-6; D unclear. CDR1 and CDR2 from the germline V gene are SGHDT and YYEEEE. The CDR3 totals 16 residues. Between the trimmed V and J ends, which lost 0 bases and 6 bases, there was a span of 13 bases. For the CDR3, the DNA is TGTGCCAGCAGCTTGGAGGCCAGAAATTTTAATTCACCCCTCCACTTT. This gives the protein CASSLEARNFNSPLHF.

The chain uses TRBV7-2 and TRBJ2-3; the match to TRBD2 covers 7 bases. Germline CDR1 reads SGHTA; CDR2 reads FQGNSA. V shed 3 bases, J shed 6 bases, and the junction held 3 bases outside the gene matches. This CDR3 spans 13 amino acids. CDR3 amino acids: CASSLDGGDTQYF. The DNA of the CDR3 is TGTGCCAGCAGCTTGGACGGGGGGGATACGCAGTATTTT.

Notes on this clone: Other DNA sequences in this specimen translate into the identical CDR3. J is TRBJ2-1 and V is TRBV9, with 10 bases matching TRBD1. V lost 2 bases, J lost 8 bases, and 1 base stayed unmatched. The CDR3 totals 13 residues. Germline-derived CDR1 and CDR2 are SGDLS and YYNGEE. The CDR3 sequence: CASSVDRGDEQFF. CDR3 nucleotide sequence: TGTGCCAGCAGCGTGGACAGGGGGGATGAGCAGTTCTTC.

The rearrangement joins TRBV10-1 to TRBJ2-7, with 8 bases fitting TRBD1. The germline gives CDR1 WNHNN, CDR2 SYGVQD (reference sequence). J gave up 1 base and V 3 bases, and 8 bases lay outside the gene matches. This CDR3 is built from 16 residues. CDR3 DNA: TGCGCCAGCAGTGACCGGACCGGGACAGGATCCTACGAGCAGTACTTC. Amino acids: CASSDRTGTGSYEQYF.

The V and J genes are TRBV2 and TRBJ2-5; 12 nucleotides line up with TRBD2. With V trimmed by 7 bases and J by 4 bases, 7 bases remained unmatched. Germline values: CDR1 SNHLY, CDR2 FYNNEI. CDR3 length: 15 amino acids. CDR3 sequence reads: CASTPELAGGETQYF. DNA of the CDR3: TGTGCCAGCACCCCGGAACTAGCGGGAGGAGAGACCCAGTACTTC.

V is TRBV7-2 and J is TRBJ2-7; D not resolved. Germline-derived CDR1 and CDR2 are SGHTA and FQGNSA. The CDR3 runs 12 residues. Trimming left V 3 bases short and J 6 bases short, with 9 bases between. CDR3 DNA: TGTGCCAGCAGCTTTCTTGGGGTCGAGCAGTACTTC. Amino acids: CASSFLGVEQYF. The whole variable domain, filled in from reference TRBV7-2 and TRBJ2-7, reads GAGVSQSPSNKVTEKGKDVELRCDPISGHTALYWYRQSLGQGLEFLIYFQGNSAPDKSGLPSDRFSAERTGGSVSTLTIQRTQQEDSAVYLCASSFLGVEQYFGPGTRLTVT.

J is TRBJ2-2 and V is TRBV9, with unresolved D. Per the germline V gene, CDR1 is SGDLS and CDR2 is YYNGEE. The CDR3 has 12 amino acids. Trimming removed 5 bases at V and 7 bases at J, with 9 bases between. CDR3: CASSIAGGELFF. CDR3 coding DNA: TGTGCCAGCAGTATAGCAGGCGGGGAGCTGTTTTTT. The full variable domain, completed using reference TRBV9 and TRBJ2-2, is DSGVTQTPKHLITATGQRVTLRCSPRSGDLSVYWYQQSLDQGLQFLIQYYNGEERAKGNILERFSAQQFPDLHSELNLSSLELGDSALYFCASSIAGGELFFGEGSRLTVL.

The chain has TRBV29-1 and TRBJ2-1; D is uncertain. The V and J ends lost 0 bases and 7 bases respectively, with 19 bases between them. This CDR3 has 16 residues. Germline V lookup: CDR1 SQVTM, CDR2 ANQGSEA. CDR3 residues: CSVEEAWAARPNEQFF. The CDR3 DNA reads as TGCAGCGTTGAAGAGGCATGGGCAGCCCGACCAAATGAGCAGTTCTTC.

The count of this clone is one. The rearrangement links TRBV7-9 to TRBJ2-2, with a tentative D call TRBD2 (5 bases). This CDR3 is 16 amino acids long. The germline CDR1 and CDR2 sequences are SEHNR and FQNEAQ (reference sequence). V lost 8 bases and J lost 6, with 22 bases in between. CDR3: CASLHSTGIRAGELFF. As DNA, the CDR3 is TGTGCCAGCCTTCACTCAACCGGGATTAGGGCCGGGGAGCTGTTTTTT.

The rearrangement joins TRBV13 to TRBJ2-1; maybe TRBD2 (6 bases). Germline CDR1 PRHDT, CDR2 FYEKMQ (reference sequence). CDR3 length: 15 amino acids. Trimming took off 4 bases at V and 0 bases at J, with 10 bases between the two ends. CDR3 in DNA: TGTGCCAGCAGCTCGGGGGACGGCTCCTACAATGAGCAGTTCTTC. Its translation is CASSSGDGSYNEQFF.

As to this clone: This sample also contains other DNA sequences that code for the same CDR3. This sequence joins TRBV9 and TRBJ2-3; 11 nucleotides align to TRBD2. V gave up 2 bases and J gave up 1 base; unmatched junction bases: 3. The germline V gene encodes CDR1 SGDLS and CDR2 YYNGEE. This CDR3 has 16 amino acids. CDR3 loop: CASSVLAGGGTDTQYF. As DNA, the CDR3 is TGTGCCAGCAGCGTCCTAGCGGGGGGAGGCACAGATACGCAGTATTTT.